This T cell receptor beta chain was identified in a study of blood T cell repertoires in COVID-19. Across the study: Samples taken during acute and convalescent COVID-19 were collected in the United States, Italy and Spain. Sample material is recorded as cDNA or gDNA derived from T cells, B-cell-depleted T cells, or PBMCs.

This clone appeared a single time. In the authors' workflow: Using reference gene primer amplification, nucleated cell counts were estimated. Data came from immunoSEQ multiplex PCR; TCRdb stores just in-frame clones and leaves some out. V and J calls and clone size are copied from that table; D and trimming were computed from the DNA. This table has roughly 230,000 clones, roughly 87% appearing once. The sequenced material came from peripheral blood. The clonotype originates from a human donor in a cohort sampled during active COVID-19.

The CDR3 DNA reads TGTGCCAGCAGGGGACTAGCGGTTTACAATGAGCAGTTCTTC. It translates to CASRGLAVYNEQFF. The chain uses TRBV6-5 and TRBJ2-1; TRBD2 aligns across 11 bases. Trimming at V came to 6 bases and at J to 4 bases, leaving 2 bases not matched to a gene. Germline V lookup: CDR1 MNHEY, CDR2 SVGAGI. The CDR3 spans 14 residues.